The 15 T cell receptor beta chains presented below share a single source sample, sequenced in a study of early stage breast cancer tumors. Generated by immunoSEQ multiplex PCR, the TCRdb table keeps only in-frame clones and is missing some. The repertoire holds some 21,000 clones, with 70% to 80% as singletons. Sequenced input: blood. The receptors shown here come from a person aged 55 to 75 with breast cancer.

The chain carries TRBV6-1 and TRBJ1-5; TRBD1 matches 7 bases. The CDR3 is made up of 13 amino acids. The V gene's germline CDR1 is MNHNS and CDR2 SASEGT. V lost 6 bases and J lost 6; bases outside the gene matches: 5. The CDR3 region is CASSPTGIQPQHF. The DNA for the CDR3 is TGTGCCAGCAGCCCGACAGGGATTCAGCCCCAGCATTTT.

The chain joins TRBV7-2 to TRBJ2-7; D not resolved. Germline loops: CDR1 SGHTA, CDR2 FQGNSA. The CDR3 contains 11 residues. Deletions cut 2 bases from V and 6 bases from J, with 5 bases between. The CDR3 bases are TGTGCCAGCAGCTTAAGCTCCGAGCAGTACTTC. Its translation: CASSLSSEQYF. The full variable domain, rest sourced from reference TRBV7-2 and TRBJ2-7, is GAGVSQSPSNKVTEKGKDVELRCDPISGHTALYWYRQSLGQGLEFLIYFQGNSAPDKSGLPSDRFSAERTGGSVSTLTIQRTQQEDSAVYLCASSLSSEQYFGPGTRLTVT.

The chain couples TRBV9 to TRBJ1-5; D remains ambiguous. The CDR3 runs to 15 residues. The V gene's germline CDR1 is SGDLS and CDR2 YYNGEE. Trimming took 1 base from V and 0 from J, leaving 8 bases between them. The CDR3 region is CASSVYGFSNQPQHF. The CDR3 region has the DNA TGTGCCAGCAGCGTATACGGGTTTAGCAATCAGCCCCAGCATTTT.

The chain employs TRBV13 and TRBJ2-7; 10 bases fit TRBD2. Trimming removed 5 bases from V and 4 bases from J; junction bases left unmatched: 8. In germline, CDR1 is PRHDT, CDR2 FYEKMQ (reference sequence). The CDR3 length is 15 residues. The CDR3 DNA follows: TGTGCCAGCAGCCGATTCAAGACTAGCGGGTACGAGCAGTACTTC. This sequence encodes CASSRFKTSGYEQYF.

The chain joins TRBV9 to TRBJ1-1; D remains ambiguous. Trimming took 0 bases from V and 4 from J, leaving 13 bases between them. CDR1 and CDR2 (germline): SGDLS, YYNGEE. The CDR3 consists of 15 residues. The CDR3 nucleotides read TGTGCCAGCAGCGTAGCGCCAGGACTGGGCACTGAAGCTTTCTTT. Amino acids: CASSVAPGLGTEAFF.

V and J are TRBV5-1 and TRBJ2-1; D gene uncertain. Germline V gives CDR1 SGHRS, CDR2 YFSETQ. Trimming took off 4 bases at V and 4 bases at J, with 15 bases between the two ends. The CDR3 extends over 15 amino acids. The CDR3 nucleotides are TGCGCCAGCAGCGAAGGGATACACCAGTACAATGAGCAGTTCTTC. Translating it yields CASSEGIHQYNEQFF.

V is TRBV19 and J is TRBJ1-3; 9 bases agree with TRBD1. The CDR3 runs to 15 residues. The germline CDR1 and CDR2 sequences are LNHDA and SQIVND (reference sequence). The V segment lost 5 bases and the J segment 2 bases; nucleotides outside the gene matches: 4. The DNA of the CDR3 is TGTGCCAGTAGTCCCGGGACAGGGACTGGAAACACCATATATTTT. This encodes CASSPGTGTGNTIYF.

The rearrangement uses TRBV7-9 and TRBJ1-6; unclear D gene. The V end lost 2 bases, the J end lost 6 bases, and 8 bases lay between the germline ends. The CDR3 spans 14 residues. The germline gives CDR1 SEHNR, CDR2 FQNEAQ (reference sequence). The CDR3 spells CASSLSRANSPLHF. The CDR3 bases are TGTGCCAGCAGCTTATCCAGAGCTAATTCACCCCTCCACTTT.

A note on this clone: At the DNA level, this CDR3 is encoded by other sequences in the same sample as well. This chain joins TRBV18 and TRBJ2-5; D remains ambiguous. Trimming shortened V by 6 bases and J by 0 bases, and 5 bases separated the two germline ends. The CDR3 totals 12 residues. Germline V gene data show CDR1 as KGHSH and CDR2 as LQKENI. Here the CDR3 reads CASSPYQETQYF. For the CDR3, the DNA is TGTGCCAGCTCGCCGTACCAAGAGACCCAGTACTTC.

This chain uses TRBV5-6 with TRBJ2-3; a weak D match, TRBD2 (6 bases). Germline loops: CDR1 SGHDT, CDR2 YYEEEE. This CDR3 comprises 16 residues. The V end lost 1 base, the J end lost 0 bases, and 12 bases lay between the germline ends. The CDR3 loop reads CASSLFSGASTDTQYF. The CDR3 nucleotides are TGTGCCAGCAGCTTGTTTAGCGGAGCTAGCACAGATACGCAGTATTTT.

J is TRBJ2-7 and V is TRBV6-5; tentative D call: TRBD1 (6 bases). The CDR3 spans 14 residues. The V gene lost 6 bases and the J gene lost 1 base, with 13 bases spanning the gap. Looked up from germline, CDR1 is MNHEY and CDR2 is SVGAGI. CDR3 DNA: TGTGCCAGCAGGAAACAGGGAGCGTCCTACGAGCAGTACTTC. Its translation: CASRKQGASYEQYF.

This chain connects TRBV7-9 to TRBJ2-1; D unresolved. This CDR3 contains 11 residues. Trimming removed 5 bases from V and 8 bases from J, with 7 bases in between. Germline CDR1 SEHNR, CDR2 FQNEAQ (reference sequence). The CDR3 region has the DNA TGTGCCAGCAGCGATGTGGATGAGCAGTTCTTC. Translating gives CASSDVDEQFF. Drawing the rest from reference TRBV7-9 and TRBJ2-1, the complete variable domain is DTGVSQNPRHKITKRGQNVTFRCDPISEHNRLYWYRQTLGQGPEFLTYFQNEAQLEKSRLLSDRFSAERPKGSFSTLEIQRTEQGDSAMYLCASSDVDEQFFGPGTRLTVL.

The V and J genes are TRBV6-1 and TRBJ2-7; D remains ambiguous. Germline V gene data show CDR1 as MNHNS and CDR2 as SASEGT. The CDR3 is 13 residues long. The V and J ends lost 5 bases and 2 bases respectively, with 10 bases between them. CDR3 in amino acids: CASSKDQTYEQYF. The CDR3 DNA sequence: TGTGCCAGCAGTAAAGACCAAACCTACGAGCAGTACTTC.

This clone was counted only a few times. The junction departs from germline at one end; a sequencing error may be responsible. V gene TRBV7-7 combines with J gene TRBJ2-7, with a tentative D call TRBD1 (6 bases). Germline-derived CDR1 and CDR2 are SSHAT and FNYEAQ (reference sequence). The CDR3 spans 15 residues. CDR3 sequence reads: CASSLDSGPPYEQYF. The CDR3 DNA follows: TGTGCTAGCAGCTTGGACAGCGGACCTCCCTACGAGCAGTACTTC. Full variable domain (missing parts from reference TRBV7-7 and TRBJ2-7): GAGVSQSPRYKVTKRGQDVTLRCDPISSHATLYWYQQALGQGPEFLTYFNYEAQPDKSGLPSDRFSAERPEGSISTLTIQRTEQRDSAMYRCASSLDSGPPYEQYFGPGTRLTVT.

The chain uses TRBV4-2 and TRBJ1-2; D call uncertain. V was cut by 0 bases and J by 0 bases, with 11 bases left in between. Germline lookup yields CDR1 LGHNA and CDR2 YNFKEQ. There are 16 residues in the CDR3. The CDR3 spells CASSQDMIVANYGYTF. DNA for the CDR3: TGTGCCAGCAGCCAAGACATGATTGTAGCTAACTATGGCTACACCTTC.